These 24 T cell receptor beta chains were sequenced from one sample in a study of blood T cells in healthy people across ages. PCR was performed a second time for about 6 to 12 cycles using a sample-barcoded 5' primer and a J-beta primer mix. MiXCR, run by TCRdb on the 5' RACE reads, gives a single entry per CDR3 protein. This sample has approximately 800,000 distinct CDR3 sequences; about 46% occur once, and the top ten carry 15% to 20%. The sequencing sample was made of blood. These TCRs come from a man at least 80 years old in good health.

This chain uses TRBV7-2 with TRBJ2-3; 7 positions match TRBD2. In germline, CDR1 is SGHTA, CDR2 FQGNSA. V dropped 2 bases and J dropped 2; count of bases not matched to a gene: 4. The CDR3 has 15 residues. CDR3 region: CASSLPLANTDTQYF. CDR3 DNA sequence: TGTGCCAGCAGCTTACCACTAGCGAACACAGATACGCAGTATTTT. Combining the CDR3 with reference TRBV7-2 and TRBJ2-3 gives the whole variable domain GAGVSQSPSNKVTEKGKDVELRCDPISGHTALYWYRQSLGQGLEFLIYFQGNSAPDKSGLPSDRFSAERTGGSVSTLTIQRTQQEDSAVYLCASSLPLANTDTQYFGPGTRLTVL.

V and J are TRBV4-3 and TRBJ2-4, with unresolved D. Trimming took 0 bases from V and 3 from J, leaving 12 bases between them. Germline V gives CDR1 LGHNA, CDR2 YSLEER. This CDR3 contains 16 residues. The CDR3, as DNA: TGCGCCAGCAGCCAAGAAGGCCCAAAAGGCAAAAACATTCAGTACTTC. Translation gives CASSQEGPKGKNIQYF.

The rearrangement links TRBV7-9 to TRBJ1-1; 8 bases line up with TRBD1. Germline CDR1 is SEHNR and CDR2 is FQNEAQ (reference sequence). V dropped 6 bases and J dropped 0; count of bases not matched to a gene: 6. The CDR3 is 15 residues long. The CDR3 nucleotides are TGTGCCAGCAGTTATGACAGGGGTATGAACACTGAAGCTTTCTTT. It specifies CASSYDRGMNTEAFF.

This clonotype was recorded a few times. An end of the junction differs from the germline gene, which may be a read error. The chain uses TRBV7-2 and TRBJ2-3; TRBD2 might be the D (5 bases). CDR1 SGHTA and CDR2 FQGNSA come from the germline V gene. The CDR3 contains 15 residues. CDR3 residues: CASSLAASSTDTQYF. CDR3 nucleotides: TGTGCCAGCAGCCTAGCAGCGTCTAGCACAGATACGCAGTATTTT.

The rearrangement uses TRBV25-1 and TRBJ2-1, with 7 bases identical to TRBD1. Per germline, CDR1 MGHDK and CDR2 SYGVNS. V trimming: 2 bases; J trimming: 8 bases; junction bases outside the gene matches: 18. The CDR3 totals 18 residues. The CDR3 spells CASSEEKVTGSRTYEQFF. In DNA form, the CDR3 reads TGTGCCAGCAGTGAAGAAAAAGTGACAGGGTCCCGTACATATGAGCAGTTCTTC.

Ten or more counts support this clonotype. A read error is possible here, since a much larger clone lies one base away. The chain joins TRBV20-1 to TRBJ2-3; D unresolved. CDR3 length: 15 residues. Trimming removed 6 bases from V and 2 bases from J, with 18 bases in between. Germline lookup yields CDR1 DFQATT and CDR2 SNEGSKA (reference sequence). This CDR3 is CSATSDGSDTDTQYF. The CDR3 DNA follows: TGCAGTGCGACATCTGATGGGTCAGACACAGATACGCAGTATTTT.

The rearrangement uses TRBV5-1 and TRBJ2-3; 15 bases are shared with TRBD2. The V and J ends lost 4 bases and 2 bases, in that order; junction bases with no gene match: 8. The CDR3 is 18 amino acids. Looked up from germline, CDR1 is SGHRS and CDR2 is YFSETQ. The CDR3: CASSEGLAGGISTDTQYF. Here the CDR3 DNA reads TGCGCCAGCAGCGAGGGACTAGCGGGAGGAATCTCCACAGATACGCAGTATTTT. Looking up the rest from reference TRBV5-1 and TRBJ2-3 gives the full variable domain: KAGVTQTPRYLIKTRGQQVTLSCSPISGHRSVSWYQQTPGQGLQFLFEYFSETQRNKGNFPGRFSGRQFSNSRSEMNVSTLELGDSALYLCASSEGLAGGISTDTQYFGPGTRLTVL.

Turning to this clonotype: This sequence may be a read error, since a much larger clone differs from it by one base. The chain uses TRBV5-5 and TRBJ2-1; 8 positions agree with TRBD2. There are 16 residues in the CDR3. CDR1 is SGHKS and CDR2 is YYEKEE in the germline V gene (reference sequence). V was pared by 0 bases and J by 4 bases, with 6 bases of the junction left unmatched. The CDR3 reads CASSLDETSEYNEQFF. DNA of the CDR3: TGTGCCAGCAGCTTGGACGAGACTAGCGAGTACAATGAGCAGTTCTTC.

The chain carries TRBV5-6 and TRBJ2-2, with 8 bases lining up with TRBD2. This CDR3 comprises 14 residues. Germline V gene sequence: CDR1 SGHDT, CDR2 YYEEEE. Trimming took 4 bases from V and 7 from J; bases not matched to a gene: 6. CDR3 amino acids: CASSNGLAVGELFF. The CDR3 DNA sequence: TGTGCCAGCAGCAACGGACTAGCTGTCGGGGAGCTGTTTTTT. Based on the CDR3 plus reference TRBV5-6 and TRBJ2-2, the full variable domain is DAGVTQSPTHLIKTRGQQVTLRCSPKSGHDTVSWYQQALGQGPQFIFQYYEEEERQRGNFPDRFSGHQFPNYSSELNVNALLLGDSALYLCASSNGLAVGELFFGEGSRLTVL.

The V gene is TRBV28, the J gene TRBJ2-1; 9 nucleotides match TRBD2. Per the germline V gene, CDR1 is MDHEN and CDR2 is SYDVKM. This CDR3 has 13 amino acids. After removal of 5 bases from V and 14 bases from J, the junction contained 10 bases not matched to a gene. CDR3 amino acids: CASSDDKRGAEFF. CDR3 nucleotide sequence: TGTGCCAGCAGTGATGACAAGCGGGGGGCAGAGTTCTTC. Based on the CDR3 plus reference TRBV28 and TRBJ2-1, the full variable domain is DVKVTQSSRYLVKRTGEKVFLECVQDMDHENMFWYRQDPGLGLRLIYFSYDVKMKEKGDIPEGYSVSREKKERFSLILESASTNQTSMYLCASSDDKRGAEFFGPGTRLTVL.

This sequence joins TRBV6-1 and TRBJ2-5; the match to TRBD1 covers 8 bases. CDR1 and CDR2 from the germline V gene are MNHNS and SASEGT. The CDR3 runs 16 residues. V gave up 2 bases and J gave up 11 bases; unmatched junction bases: 16. The CDR3 nucleotides read TGTGCCAGCAGTGAAAACCCAGGGGGCGTCAGGGGTGAGCAGTACTTC. Protein: CASSENPGGVRGEQYF.

The gene calls are TRBV11-3 and TRBJ2-4, with D possibly TRBD2 on 6 matching bases. Germline V gene data show CDR1 as SGHNT and CDR2 as YENEEA. The length of the CDR3 is 17 residues. V shed 1 base and J shed 7 bases, with 20 bases lying between them. The CDR3 sequence: CASSLGLMEGTLNIQYF. Written as DNA, the CDR3 is TGTGCCAGCAGCTTAGGTCTCATGGAGGGGACTTTGAACATTCAGTACTTC.

The chain carries TRBV28 and TRBJ2-1; tentatively, D is TRBD2 (5 bases). The assigned J gene may be wrong: the sequence end matches TRBJ2-7 better. This CDR3 comprises 14 residues. CDR1 MDHEN and CDR2 SYDVKM come from the germline V gene. CDR3 protein: CASSPIGKYNEQYF. CDR3 nucleotide sequence: TGTGCCAGCAGCCCTATCGGGAAATACAATGAGCAGTACTTC.

This clonotype was counted a few times. The chain employs TRBV6-5 and TRBJ1-5; D uncertain. Deletions cut 3 bases from V and 3 bases from J, with 6 bases between. This CDR3 comprises 13 residues. Germline lookup yields CDR1 MNHEY and CDR2 SVGAGI. Here the CDR3 reads CASSYTDNQPQHF. CDR3 DNA sequence: TGTGCCAGCAGTTATACGGACAATCAGCCCCAGCATTTT.

There are a few counts of this clonotype. The chain joins TRBV12-3 or TRBV12-4 to TRBJ2-7, with 9 nucleotides matching TRBD1. This CDR3 comprises 15 residues. Trimming at V came to 3 bases and at J to 2 bases, leaving 5 bases not matched to a gene. The CDR3 region has the DNA TGTGCCAGCAGTTTTGGGGGACAGGGCACCTACGAGCAGTACTTC. Its translation is CASSFGGQGTYEQYF.

About this clonotype itself: Compared with germline, one end of the junction differs, possibly owing to a read error. V gene TRBV3-1 combines with J gene TRBJ2-5; no firm D call. Germline lookup yields CDR1 LGHDT and CDR2 YNNKEL (reference sequence). The CDR3 spans 12 residues. In nucleotides, the CDR3 is TGTGCCAGCAGCCCGTTCGGTGAGACCCAGTGCTTC. Protein sequence: CASSPFGETQCF.

This clonotype showed up just once. V is TRBV7-9 and J is TRBJ2-7; 11 nucleotides agree with TRBD2. J lost 0 bases, V lost 7 bases, and 11 bases had no gene match. The CDR3 consists of 17 residues. CDR1 is SEHNR, CDR2 FQNEAQ, per germline (reference sequence). This chain's CDR3 is CASMSGLAGGFSYEQYF. As DNA, the CDR3 is TGTGCCAGCATGAGTGGGCTAGCGGGGGGATTCTCCTACGAGCAGTACTTC. The full variable domain, completed using reference TRBV7-9 and TRBJ2-7, is DTGVSQNPRHKITKRGQNVTFRCDPISEHNRLYWYRQTLGQGPEFLTYFQNEAQLEKSRLLSDRFSAERPKGSFSTLEIQRTEQGDSAMYLCASMSGLAGGFSYEQYFGPGTRLTVT.

This clonotype has a handful of counts. The chain joins TRBV20-1 to TRBJ2-7, with 7 bases matching TRBD1. V trimming: 6 bases; J trimming: 7 bases; junction bases outside the gene matches: 12. The CDR3 totals 13 residues. Germline CDR1 is DFQATT and CDR2 is SNEGSKA (reference sequence). The CDR3 spells CSADRVSGNEQYF. In nucleotides, the CDR3 is TGCAGTGCCGACAGGGTATCGGGTAATGAGCAGTACTTC.

This clonotype has more than one count but fewer than ten. The V gene is TRBV7-2, the J gene TRBJ2-3; 8 nucleotides match TRBD2. Germline V CDR1 and CDR2: SGHTA, FQGNSA. With 8 bases clipped from V and 6 bases from J, the junction kept 10 bases outside the gene matches. This CDR3 region has 14 residues. In DNA, the CDR3 is TGTGCCAGCGTTAGCGGGGTGACGGGGGATACGCAGTATTTT. Its protein product is CASVSGVTGDTQYF. Full variable domain (remainder filled in from reference TRBV7-2 and TRBJ2-3): GAGVSQSPSNKVTEKGKDVELRCDPISGHTALYWYRQSLGQGLEFLIYFQGNSAPDKSGLPSDRFSAERTGGSVSTLTIQRTQQEDSAVYLCASVSGVTGDTQYFGPGTRLTVL.

At least ten counts were recorded for this clonotype. The chain uses TRBV7-2 and TRBJ2-7; D not resolved. Looked up from germline, CDR1 is SGHTA and CDR2 is FQGNSA. The CDR3 runs to 12 residues. V was clipped by 6 bases and J by 0 bases, with 6 bases between them. The CDR3 loop is CASRSLSYEQYF. CDR3 sequence (DNA): TGTGCCAGCAGGTCCCTCTCCTACGAGCAGTACTTC.

This clonotype was seen only a few times. The chain carries TRBV20-1 and TRBJ1-2; D is unresolved. V lost 5 bases, J lost 12 bases, and 19 bases lay in between. CDR3 length: 12 amino acids. Looked up from germline, CDR1 is DFQATT and CDR2 is SNEGSKA (reference sequence). The CDR3 protein is CSAPHRDCLHTF. The CDR3 DNA is TGCAGTGCTCCCCATCGGGATTGTCTACACACCTTC.

As regards this clonotype: The CDR3 ends on some other residue instead of the conserved phenylalanine or tryptophan, so this is likely a read error. The rearrangement joins TRBV19 to TRBJ2-7; D not resolved. The CDR3 is 15 residues long. The germline V and J ends were trimmed by 0 bases and 2 bases, with 11 bases remaining between them. Germline V CDR1 and CDR2: LNHDA, SQIVND (reference sequence). The CDR3 DNA sequence: TGTGCCAGTAGTATAGAACTGAGTTCCCCCTACGAGCAGTACTTA. It is translated as CASSIELSSPYEQYL.

This clonotype was seen at least ten times. The V and J genes are TRBV20-1 and TRBJ2-1, with 11 bases aligning to TRBD2. Germline V gene sequence: CDR1 DFQATT, CDR2 SNEGSKA (reference sequence). J gave up 6 bases and V 6 bases, and 7 bases lay outside the gene matches. The CDR3 contains 14 residues. In nucleotides, the CDR3 is TGCAGTGCCGAGACTAGCGGGACCTCCAATGAGCAGTTCTTC. It yields the protein CSAETSGTSNEQFF.

The V gene is TRBV20-1, the J gene TRBJ2-1; D might be TRBD1 (6 bases). In germline, CDR1 is DFQATT, CDR2 SNEGSKA (reference sequence). The CDR3 is 14 residues long. Between the trimmed V and J ends, which lost 3 bases and 1 base, there was a span of 10 bases. The CDR3 DNA reads TGCAGTGCTAGGCCGGACAGTTCCTACAATGAGCAGTTCTTC. Amino acids: CSARPDSSYNEQFF.